This is a list of T cell receptor beta chains from one sample in a study of blood T cell repertoires in COVID-19. Profiling relied on immunoSEQ multiplex PCR, and the TCRdb table lists in-frame clones only, not all of them. Found here are 28,000 or so clones, 88% of them singletons; the top ten hold approximately 24%. Sequencing used peripheral blood. Receptors originate from a human donor in a cohort sampled during active COVID-19. Both conserved end residues are part of each CDR3. The order of the fields is clone size, V gene, J gene, D gene, CDR3 protein, CDR3 DNA. A D gene is named only where the DNA matches it firmly. Expanded clones get a size class; other rows say once, few or many, or leave the size out.

>.|TRBV7-3|TRBJ2-7|TRBD2
CASSPAGGSYEQYF
TGTGCCAGCAGCCCAGCGGGGGGGTCCTACGAGCAGTACTTC
>.|TRBV29-1|TRBJ2-7|.
CSVWREAPLFEQYF
TGCAGCGTTTGGAGGGAGGCTCCGCTTTTCGAGCAGTACTTC
>.|TRBV30|TRBJ2-7|TRBD1
CAWRQGQREQYF
TGTGCCTGGAGACAGGGACAGCGCGAGCAGTACTTC
>.|TRBV11-2|TRBJ2-7|.
CASSFDSEQYF
TGTGCCAGCAGCTTCGATAGCGAGCAGTACTTC
>.|TRBV5-1|TRBJ2-7|TRBD2
CASSLLFSGGRNEQYF
TGCGCCAGCAGCCTACTGTTTAGCGGGGGGAGGAACGAGCAGTACTTC
>.|TRBV3-1/TRBV3-2|TRBJ1-2|TRBD1
CASSQVGTGGGYTF
TGTGCCAGCAGCCAAGTGGGGACAGGGGGTGGCTACACCTTC
>.|TRBV6-5|TRBJ2-2|.
CASRDSGPGELFF
TGTGCCAGCAGGGACTCCGGGCCCGGGGAGCTGTTTTTT
>.|TRBV10-3|TRBJ1-1|TRBD1
CAISVSGTGGEGTEAFF
TGTGCCATCAGTGTCTCCGGGACAGGGGGGGAAGGCACTGAAGCTTTCTTT
>.|TRBV3-1/TRBV3-2|TRBJ2-7|TRBD2
CASSQERGGRYEQYF
TGTGCCAGCAGCCAAGAGCGGGGGGGCCGGTACGAGCAGTACTTC
>.|TRBV5-1|TRBJ2-7|.
CASSNGLYDHEQYF
TGCGCCAGCAGTAATGGACTTTATGACCACGAGCAGTACTTC
>.|TRBV7-2|TRBJ2-7|TRBD2
CASSLRSGGIYEQYF
TGTGCCAGCAGCTTACGTAGCGGGGGAATTTACGAGCAGTACTTC
>.|TRBV7-8|TRBJ2-7|TRBD1
CASSPTSIPGQGIYEQYF
TGTGCCAGCAGCCCAACTTCGATACCGGGACAGGGGATCTACGAGCAGTACTTC
>.|TRBV19|TRBJ1-2|TRBD1
CASSIGQGTWNTF
TGTGCCAGTAGTATCGGACAGGGGACGTGGAACACCTTC
>.|TRBV11-3|TRBJ2-7|TRBD2
CARAGTSGTYEQYF
TGTGCCAGGGCCGGGACTAGCGGAACGTACGAGCAGTACTTC
>.|TRBV30|TRBJ2-1|TRBD2
CAWSLAGGYNEQFF
TGTGCCTGGAGTTTAGCGGGGGGGTACAATGAGCAGTTCTTC
>.|TRBV12-5|TRBJ2-5|TRBD1
CASGIAWDSQETQYF
TGTGCTAGTGGTATAGCCTGGGACAGTCAAGAGACCCAGTACTTC
>.|TRBV30|TRBJ1-5|TRBD1
CAWSVQGDQPQHF
TGTGCCTGGAGTGTTCAGGGGGATCAGCCCCAGCATTTT
>.|TRBV6-5|TRBJ2-1|TRBD2
CASTTGGGAFNEQFF
TGTGCCAGCACCACTGGCGGGGGGGCTTTTAATGAGCAGTTCTTC
>few|TRBV6-6|TRBJ1-5|.
CASSYSRSDNQPQHF
TGTGCCAGCAGTTACTCCCGCAGTGACAATCAGCCCCAGCATTTT
>once|TRBV3-1/TRBV3-2|TRBJ1-2|TRBD1
CASSQPGQGSGYGYTF
TGTGCCAGCAGCCAACCCGGACAGGGGAGCGGTTATGGCTACACCTTC
>.|TRBV6-1|TRBJ1-5|TRBD1
CASSEYRQGASNQPQHF
TGTGCCAGCAGTGAATATCGACAGGGGGCGAGCAATCAGCCCCAGCATTTT
>.|TRBV7-9|TRBJ1-3|.
CASSLAGSSGNTIYF
TGTGCCAGCAGCTTAGCTGGGAGCTCTGGAAACACCATATATTTT
>.|TRBV3-1/TRBV3-2|TRBJ2-2|TRBD2
CASSSYSGMNTGELFF
TGTGCCAGCAGTTCGTATAGCGGGATGAACACCGGGGAGCTGTTTTTT
>.|TRBV18|TRBJ2-1|.
CASSQENEQFF
TGTGCCAGCTCACAAGAGAATGAGCAGTTCTTC
>.|TRBV29-1|TRBJ2-7|.
CSVEGQGSEQYF
TGCAGCGTGGAAGGGCAGGGGTCCGAGCAGTACTTC
>.|TRBV2|TRBJ2-1|TRBD2
CASSGPSGGSNEQFF
TGTGCCAGCAGTGGTCCTAGCGGGGGCTCGAATGAGCAGTTCTTC
>.|TRBV19|TRBJ1-5|TRBD1
CASSLTGVNQPQHF
TGTGCCAGTTCCCTTACAGGGGTCAATCAGCCCCAGCATTTT
>.|TRBV7-8|TRBJ1-1|.
CASRSGWKRTEAFF
TGTGCCAGCAGATCAGGGTGGAAGAGGACTGAAGCTTTCTTT
>.|TRBV7-9|TRBJ1-1|.
CASSPGGDWDTEAFF
TGTGCCAGCAGCCCCGGCGGTGATTGGGACACTGAAGCTTTCTTT
>.|TRBV6-5|TRBJ2-2|.
CASSYGGSASGELFF
TGTGCCAGCAGTTACGGGGGGTCGGCATCTGGGGAGCTGTTTTTT
>.|TRBV6-5|TRBJ1-2|TRBD1
CASTGELGYTF
TGTGCCAGTACAGGGGAACTTGGCTACACCTTC
>.|TRBV3-1/TRBV3-2|TRBJ2-3|.
CASSPVPDTQYF
TGTGCCAGCAGCCCCGTCCCAGATACGCAGTATTTT
>.|TRBV5-4|TRBJ2-1|TRBD2
CASSLGLAGVSSYNEQFF
TGTGCCAGCAGCTTGGGGTTAGCGGGGGTTTCCTCCTACAATGAGCAGTTCTTC
>.|TRBV28|TRBJ1-5|TRBD1
CASSQTGTGVNQPQHF
TGTGCCAGCAGTCAAACCGGGACAGGGGTCAATCAGCCCCAGCATTTT
>.|TRBV7-3|TRBJ2-3|TRBD2
CASSALAGNTQYF
TGTGCCAGCAGCGCCCTAGCGGGAAATACGCAGTATTTT
>.|TRBV5-6|TRBJ1-1|TRBD1
CASSGKTGDTEAFF
TGTGCCAGCAGCGGTAAGACAGGGGACACTGAAGCTTTCTTT
>.|TRBV7-2|TRBJ2-1|TRBD2
CASSFQAGGPPYNEQFF
TGTGCCAGCAGCTTTCAAGCGGGGGGCCCCCCCTACAATGAGCAGTTCTTC
>.|TRBV12-5|TRBJ1-4|TRBD1
CASGPGQGDEKLFF
TGTGCTAGTGGTCCGGGACAGGGGGACGAAAAACTGTTTTTT
>.|TRBV5-1|TRBJ2-5|TRBD2
CASSLAKRGSQETQYF
TGCGCCAGCAGCTTGGCTAAGCGGGGGAGCCAAGAGACCCAGTACTTC
>.|TRBV7-9|TRBJ1-6|TRBD1
CASSLDRGDSPLHF
TGTGCCAGCAGCTTGGACAGGGGCGATTCACCCCTCCACTTT
>.|TRBV30|TRBJ1-1|.
CAWSVQASTEAFF
TGTGCCTGGAGTGTCCAGGCCTCCACTGAAGCTTTCTTT
>.|TRBV5-1|TRBJ2-7|.
CASSLERRIEQYF
TGCGCCAGCAGCTTGGAAAGGCGGATCGAGCAGTACTTC
>.|TRBV4-2|TRBJ1-1|.
CASSQTRDGRGFTEAFF
TGTGCCAGCAGCCAGACTCGGGACGGGAGGGGGTTCACTGAAGCTTTCTTT
>.|TRBV27|TRBJ2-1|TRBD2
CASSLSKGTSGVNYNEQFF
TGTGCCAGCAGTTTATCGAAAGGGACTAGCGGCGTAAACTACAATGAGCAGTTCTTC
>.|TRBV29-1|TRBJ2-5|.
CSVGDRKETQYF
TGCAGCGTTGGCGACAGGAAAGAGACCCAGTACTTC
>.|TRBV25-1|TRBJ2-7|TRBD1
CASSSRGTGRYEQYF
TGTGCCAGCAGCTCAAGGGGGACAGGTAGATACGAGCAGTACTTC
>.|TRBV29-1|TRBJ2-5|TRBD2
CSESPSGGLETQYF
TGCAGCGAGAGCCCTAGCGGGGGGCTAGAGACCCAGTACTTC
>once|TRBV4-1|TRBJ2-7|.
CASSLLGNYEQYF
TGCGCCAGCAGCCTACTAGGAAACTACGAGCAGTACTTC
>.|TRBV7-8|TRBJ2-2|TRBD1
CASSSPGGNTGELFF
TGTGCCAGCAGCTCCCCAGGGGGGAACACCGGGGAGCTGTTTTTT
>.|TRBV19|TRBJ1-6|TRBD1
CASSMQQGNSPLHF
TGTGCCAGTAGTATGCAACAGGGGAATTCACCCCTCCACTTT
>.|TRBV5-1|TRBJ1-2|TRBD1
CASSPGGQGEIGGYTF
TGCGCCAGCAGCCCTGGGGGACAGGGAGAAATCGGCGGCTACACCTTC
>.|TRBV30|TRBJ2-7|.
CAWSTVVLGQYF
TGTGCCTGGAGTACGGTGGTACTCGGGCAGTACTTC
>.|TRBV6-1|TRBJ2-7|.
CASSEGGGTIIYEQYF
TGTGCCAGCAGTGAAGGGGGAGGAACGATAATCTACGAGCAGTACTTC
>.|TRBV7-3|TRBJ2-3|.
CASSSGHYTDTQYF
TGTGCCAGCAGCTCCGGACACTACACAGATACGCAGTATTTT
>.|TRBV7-9|TRBJ2-3|.
CASSLLGGGIDTQYF
TGTGCCAGCAGCTTACTAGGGGGGGGTATAGATACGCAGTATTTT